This TCR beta chain appears in the sequencing data of a study of regulatory T cells in long-lasting Graves disease. The study, taken as a whole, reports: TRBV28, TRBJ1-2 and TRBJ2-5 were segments that persistent disease favored.

In this sample, this clonotype turned up a few times. Its antigen remains unknown. Time point in this sample: persistent/refractory GD, antithyroid drugs over 5 years with positive TRAb. With RNA extracted from PBMCs as input, the TCR library was made. Patients with Graves' disease were diagnosed by American Thyroid Association guidelines. Trimming took off 4 bases at V and 5 bases at J, with 7 bases between the two ends. Germline CDR1 and CDR2: KGHDR and SFDVKD. The CDR3 is 13 residues long. Construction of the TCR beta libraries employed iRepertoire HTBI primers in conjunction with Arm-PCR of CDR3 regions. In the original processing: Across all samples, about 60 TRBV segments and 11 to 15 TRBJ segments were identified. TCRdb ran MiXCR on the multiplex PCR reads and lists one entry per CDR3 protein. What appears here as the V and J calls and clone size reflects TCRdb's work, not the paper's. This sample has about 470,000 distinct CDR3 sequences, with around 21% found just once.

The chain couples TRBV24-1 to TRBJ2-2, with unresolved D. This clonotype was sampled from a female donor with Graves disease. Sequenced here: peripheral blood mononuclear cells (PBMCs), sampled when the disease was refractory, from a patient treated with antithyroid drugs. CDR3: CATSESRTGELFF. The CDR3 region has the DNA TGTGCCACCAGTGAATCTCGGACCGGGGAGCTGTTTTTT.